This TCR beta chain was retrieved from a study of T-cell memory formation after mild COVID-19. The table lists this clonotype with a few counts. Its antigen remains unidentified. Regarding the study as a whole: Some SARS-CoV-2-responding clones were already detected in memory before infection.

From 5'RACE with constant-segment primers came TCR alpha and TCR beta cDNA libraries that carried sample barcodes and UMIs. MiXCR, applied by TCRdb to the 5' RACE reads, yields one record per CDR3 protein. The sample lists about 290,000 distinct CDR3 sequences, more than 15% occurring once. Trimming took off 0 bases at V and 2 bases at J, with 9 bases between the two ends. This CDR3 contains 15 residues. Germline V CDR1 and CDR2: SGHRS, YFSETQ. The sample consisted of PBMCs or a T cell subset sorted from them (not recorded which). The TCR originated in a man younger than 35 who had mild COVID-19 (a few samples of this study predate the infection). Cell type and time point are not known. The chain couples TRBV5-1 to TRBJ1-5; tentative D call: TRBD1 (6 bases). The CDR3 is CASSLEGGGNQPQHF. In DNA, the CDR3 is TGCGCCAGCAGCTTGGAGGGGGGTGGCAATCAGCCCCAGCATTTT.